A selection of T cell receptor beta chains follows, all from one sample in a study of glioma-infiltrating T cells. Each CDR3 protein is one row after TCRdb ran MiXCR on the multiplex PCR reads. Of 110,000 or so distinct CDR3 sequences listed, 25% are singletons. Sequencing was carried out using glioma tissue, nonneoplastic brain tissue, or PBMCs (not recorded which). These receptors were taken from a human donor with low-grade glioma or glioblastoma, undergoing nonglioma brain surgery, or in good health (not recorded which). Each CDR3 is given with its conserved first and last residue. The D gene is left open where the match is weak. Clone size is stated in some rows and not others, as once, few, many or a class when expanded.

CDR3: CSAASDNALEAFF
DNA: TGCAGCGCGGCTAGCGACAACGCCCTTGAAGCTTTCTTT
size: NA
V: TRBV29-1
J: TRBJ1-1
D: NA

CDR3: CASSQDGVRDTIYF
DNA: TGTGCCAGCAGTCAGGACGGGGTTCGGGACACCATATATTTT
size: NA
V: TRBV12-3/TRBV12-4
J: TRBJ1-3
D: NA

CDR3: CASSLGAVPYNEQFF
DNA: TGCGCCAGCAGCCTGGGGGCGGTTCCCTACAATGAGCAGTTCTTC
size: many
V: TRBV5-1
J: TRBJ2-1
D: NA

CDR3: CASSYGQGGHGNEQFF
DNA: TGTGCCAGCAGTTACGGACAGGGGGGGCATGGGAATGAGCAGTTCTTC
size: many
V: TRBV6-6
J: TRBJ2-1
D: TRBD1

CDR3: CASSLVGGPDTQYF
DNA: TGTGCCAGCAGCTTAGTGGGAGGGCCAGATACGCAGTATTTT
size: many
V: TRBV7-2
J: TRBJ2-3
D: TRBD2

CDR3: CATSDHPGLALYNEQFF
DNA: TGTGCCACCAGTGACCATCCGGGACTAGCGCTGTACAATGAGCAGTTCTTC
size: many
V: TRBV24-1
J: TRBJ2-1
D: TRBD2

CDR3: CATSGRSSNNEQFF
DNA: TGTGCCACCTCAGGGAGATCTTCGAACAATGAGCAGTTCTTC
size: many
V: TRBV24-1
J: TRBJ2-1
D: NA

CDR3: CASSDSVGPDYTF
DNA: TGTGCCAGCAGCGACTCCGTTGGACCAGACTACACCTTC
size: NA
V: TRBV5-4
J: TRBJ1-2
D: NA

CDR3: CASSEQGQAYTEGFF
DNA: TGTGCCAGCAGTGAACAGGGGCAGGCTTATACTGAAGGTTTCTTT
size: NA
V: TRBV2
J: TRBJ1-1
D: NA

CDR3: CASSPTRYSGGAPETQYF
DNA: TGTGCCAGCAGCCCAACCCGATATAGCGGGGGCGCCCCAGAGACCCAGTACTTC
size: many
V: TRBV7-2
J: TRBJ2-5
D: TRBD2

CDR3: CASSLRGPVRTEAFF
DNA: TGTGCCAGCAGTTTGAGGGGTCCGGTACGCACTGAAGCTTTCTTT
size: many
V: TRBV28
J: TRBJ1-1
D: NA

CDR3: CASSNSGQQNTEAFF
DNA: TGTGCCAGTAGTAACTCGGGACAGCAGAACACTGAAGCTTTCTTT
size: NA
V: TRBV19
J: TRBJ1-1
D: TRBD1

CDR3: CASLDGTEAFF
DNA: TGTGCCAGCCTGGACGGAACTGAAGCTTTCTTT
size: many
V: TRBV19
J: TRBJ1-1
D: NA

CDR3: CASSLEVVSYEQYF
DNA: TGCGCCAGCAGCTTGGAAGTAGTTTCCTACGAGCAGTACTTC
size: NA
V: TRBV5-1
J: TRBJ2-7
D: NA

CDR3: CASSLTVSNTEAFF
DNA: TGTGCCAGCTCCCTCACCGTCTCGAACACTGAAGCTTTCTTT
size: many
V: TRBV18
J: TRBJ1-1
D: NA

CDR3: CASRMAGAGPSYEQYF
DNA: TGCGCCAGCAGGATGGCAGGGGCGGGACCCTCCTACGAGCAGTACTTC
size: NA
V: TRBV4-1
J: TRBJ2-7
D: NA

CDR3: CSAGWGLNPSEQFF
DNA: TGCAGCGCTGGCTGGGGACTTAATCCAAGTGAGCAGTTCTTC
size: NA
V: TRBV29-1
J: TRBJ2-1
D: NA

CDR3: CASSYRPGEQYF
DNA: TGTGCCAGCAGTTACCGGCCGGGGGAGCAGTACTTC
size: many
V: TRBV6-6
J: TRBJ2-7
D: NA

CDR3: CASSLLISGANVLTF
DNA: TGTGCCAGCAGCCTACTGATCTCTGGGGCCAACGTCCTGACTTTC
size: many
V: TRBV7-9
J: TRBJ2-6
D: NA

CDR3: CASSLTGLDETQYF
DNA: TGTGCCAGCAGCCTAACGGGACTAGATGAGACCCAGTACTTC
size: many
V: TRBV7-7
J: TRBJ2-5
D: TRBD2

CDR3: CASSPTGSPYEQYF
DNA: TGTGCCAGCAGTCCAACAGGTTCCCCCTACGAGCAGTACTTC
size: NA
V: TRBV2
J: TRBJ2-7
D: NA

CDR3: CSVSDRRRVSYNEQFF
DNA: TGCAGCGTCTCGGACAGGAGGAGGGTTTCCTACAATGAGCAGTTCTTC
size: many
V: TRBV29-1
J: TRBJ2-1
D: NA